One and the same sample provided the 23 T cell receptor beta chains below, sequenced in a study of OX40 agonist ivuxolimab in advanced cancers. Some clones are missing from TCRdb's copy, which holds only in-frame ones; the method was immunoSEQ multiplex PCR. The table shows around 30,000 clones, with nearly 95% occurring only once. The sample was CD4+ or CD8+ T cells sorted from blood, taken in a trial of the OX40 agonist ivuxolimab. The receptors stem from an adult with an advanced solid tumor such as melanoma, head and neck, liver or kidney cancer.

J is TRBJ2-7 and V is TRBV11-3, with a weak D call TRBD2 (5 bases). Germline assignment: CDR1 SGHNT and CDR2 YENEEA. The CDR3 runs 13 residues. V was pared by 3 bases and J by 3 bases, with 9 bases between. The CDR3 spells CASSLGEGYEQYF. The CDR3 coding sequence is TGTGCCAGCAGCTTGGGAGAGGGCTACGAGCAGTACTTC.

This chain links TRBV10-3 with TRBJ1-2, with D uncertain. The CDR3 contains 12 residues. CDR1 is ENHRY, CDR2 SYGVKD, per germline. Deletions cut 2 bases from V and 8 bases from J, with 9 bases between. DNA for the CDR3: TGTGCCATCAGTGAGACACGCGGGGGCTACACCTTC. Its protein is CAISETRGGYTF.

This rearrangement joins TRBV29-1 to TRBJ1-1; D not certain. Germline CDR1 SQVTM, CDR2 ANQGSEA. V lost 7 bases and J 1 base, leaving 13 bases between the germline ends. This CDR3 comprises 13 residues. CDR3 nucleotide sequence: TGCAGCGGGCAATTACTAGGGAACACTGAAGCTTTCTTT. Its protein product is CSGQLLGNTEAFF.

The chain carries TRBV5-5 and TRBJ2-5; unclear D gene. Germline V lookup: CDR1 SGHKS, CDR2 YYEKEE (reference sequence). The CDR3 consists of 11 residues. Between the trimmed V and J ends, which lost 1 base and 5 bases, there was a span of 3 bases. For the CDR3, the DNA is TGTGCCAGCAGCTTGTTGGAGACCCAGTACTTC. Its translation is CASSLLETQYF.

The chain carries TRBV18 and TRBJ2-2; D not resolved. Germline assignment: CDR1 KGHSH and CDR2 LQKENI. The CDR3 consists of 14 residues. V lost 5 bases, J lost 5 bases, and 12 bases lay in between. CDR3 in DNA: TGTGCCAGCTCAGAACTCTATGAGACCGGGGAGCTGTTTTTT. Translation: CASSELYETGELFF.

This clone came up a few times. The chain couples TRBV2 to TRBJ1-6; D gene unclear. Germline assignment: CDR1 SNHLY and CDR2 FYNNEI. The V end lost 6 bases, the J end lost 7 bases, and 13 bases lay between the germline ends. CDR3 size: 14 residues. CDR3 nucleotide sequence: TGTGCCAGCAGCGCTGCGGCGGAAAATTCACCCCTCCACTTT. It translates to CASSAAAENSPLHF.

This chain connects TRBV7-3 to TRBJ2-1; D unclear. CDR3 size: 18 residues. CDR1 is SGHTA, CDR2 FQGTGA, per germline. V lost 4 bases and J lost 6, with 25 bases in between. The CDR3 here is CASSSNSALLPWGNEQFF. The DNA for the CDR3 is TGTGCCAGCAGCTCAAATTCTGCTCTTCTACCCTGGGGCAATGAGCAGTTCTTC.

For the CDR3, the DNA is TGTGCCAGCAGCTCCACTAGCGGGGGTTTCGAGACCCAGTACTTC. Translated, it gives CASSSTSGGFETQYF. The chain links TRBV7-2 to TRBJ2-5, with TRBD2 matching 11 bases. Germline CDR1 reads SGHTA; CDR2 reads FQGNSA. CDR3 length: 15 amino acids. V gave up 4 bases and J gave up 5 bases; unmatched junction bases: 6.

This clone has just one count. This chain connects TRBV5-1 to TRBJ1-5; D is uncertain. With 0 bases removed from V and 7 bases from J, the gap between germline ends came to 11 bases. The V gene's germline CDR1 is SGHRS and CDR2 YFSETQ. The CDR3 runs to 14 residues. The CDR3 bases are TGCGCCAGCAGCTTGGAAGGGCTTGGACAGCCCCAGCATTTT. The encoded protein is CASSLEGLGQPQHF.

This clone was seen only once. The chain recombines TRBV2 with TRBJ2-1; 10 positions agree with TRBD2. V lost 2 bases and J lost 1; bases outside the gene matches: 2. The germline gives CDR1 SNHLY, CDR2 FYNNEI. The CDR3 consists of 16 residues. CDR3 protein: CASSEQRGGSYNEQFF. In DNA form, the CDR3 reads TGTGCCAGCAGTGAACAGCGGGGGGGGTCCTACAATGAGCAGTTCTTC.

The chain joins TRBV10-2 to TRBJ2-5; D perhaps matches TRBD1 (5 bases). This CDR3 has 13 amino acids. From germline, CDR1 is WSHSY and CDR2 SAAADI. The V and J ends lost 0 bases and 3 bases respectively, with 5 bases between them. CDR3 DNA: TGCGCCAGCAGTGAGTCCAGGGAAGAGACCCAGTACTTC. Translated: CASSESREETQYF.

This sequence joins TRBV7-2 and TRBJ2-7, with 9 bases matching TRBD1. Losses at the gene ends were 5 bases for V and 5 bases for J; bases not matched to a gene: 7. This CDR3 spans 14 amino acids. Germline V gene sequence: CDR1 SGHTA, CDR2 FQGNSA. The CDR3: CASSPDRGINEQYF. CDR3 in DNA: TGTGCCAGCAGCCCGGACAGGGGTATAAACGAGCAGTACTTC.

The chain combines TRBV2 with TRBJ2-5; possible D gene TRBD1, 5 bases. The V gene lost 7 bases and the J gene lost 4 bases, with 19 bases spanning the gap. Germline V gene sequence: CDR1 SNHLY, CDR2 FYNNEI. The CDR3 loop spans 15 amino acids. CDR3 coding DNA: TGTGCCAGCAAGAAGACGTCAGGGCGTCCAGAGACCCAGTACTTC. Translation: CASKKTSGRPETQYF.

The V and J genes are TRBV2 and TRBJ2-7, with 7 bases identical to TRBD1. Germline V gene lookup returns CDR1 SNHLY and CDR2 FYNNEI. The V and J ends lost 7 bases and 1 base, in that order; junction bases with no gene match: 4. There are 13 residues in the CDR3. Here the CDR3 DNA reads TGTGCCAGCATCCCGGGACAGTCCTACGAGCAGTACTTC. Protein product: CASIPGQSYEQYF.

This chain links TRBV10-3 with TRBJ2-3, with no clear D. Germline CDR1 is ENHRY and CDR2 is SYGVKD. This CDR3 has 13 residues. V lost 6 bases, J lost 0 bases, and 7 bases lay in between. Here the CDR3 reads CAIRPGSTDTQYF. CDR3 sequence (DNA): TGTGCCATCAGGCCCGGGAGCACAGATACGCAGTATTTT.

The chain carries TRBV6-1 and TRBJ2-1, with a weak D call TRBD1 (6 bases). The CDR3 totals 12 residues. Germline CDR1 is MNHNS and CDR2 is SASEGT. Trimming left V 5 bases short and J 10 bases short, with 12 bases between. The CDR3 spells CASSSRTDEQFF. The CDR3 DNA reads TGTGCCAGCAGTTCCCGGACAGACGAGCAGTTCTTC.

The V call is TRBV5-1, the J call TRBJ2-1; 10 nucleotides line up with TRBD2. The CDR3 loop spans 16 amino acids. V lost 1 base to trimming and J lost 6 bases; unmatched junction nucleotides: 7. Germline loops: CDR1 SGHRS, CDR2 YFSETQ. The CDR3 DNA is TGCGCCAGCAGCTTGACTCTAGCGGGAGAGTTCAATGAGCAGTTCTTC. Protein: CASSLTLAGEFNEQFF.

V usage is TRBV4-3 and J usage is TRBJ1-4; weak D call: TRBD1 (5 bases). This CDR3 region has 17 residues. The V end lost 0 bases, the J end lost 8 bases, and 19 bases lay between the germline ends. Germline CDR1 LGHNA, CDR2 YSLEER. The DNA of the CDR3 is TGCGCCAGCAGCCAAGAGGGGCTGGGGACGCCTTGGGAAAAACTGTTTTTT. Translation gives CASSQEGLGTPWEKLFF.

The gene calls are TRBV29-1 and TRBJ1-2, with D hard to call. The ends were cut back, 0 bases at V and 2 bases at J, with 13 bases in the middle. The germline V gene encodes CDR1 SQVTM and CDR2 ANQGSEA. CDR3 length: 15 residues. This CDR3 reads CSVEEGGNLNYGYTF. The CDR3 DNA reads TGCAGCGTTGAAGAGGGTGGGAACCTCAACTATGGCTACACCTTC.

The chain uses TRBV28 and TRBJ1-2; D is unresolved. The CDR3 has 11 amino acids. Per the germline V gene, CDR1 is MDHEN and CDR2 is SYDVKM. Trimming took 6 bases from V and 4 from J, leaving 6 bases between them. The CDR3 nucleotides are TGTGCCAGCAGGGGAACCTATGGCTACACCTTC. This sequence encodes CASRGTYGYTF.

This chain connects TRBV21-1 to TRBJ2-1. TRBV21-1 counts as a pseudogene. CDR3 length equals 16 residues. The DNA of the CDR3 is TGTGCCAGCAGCAAAGAGGGTGGGGCGAAAGCGGATGAGCAGTTCTTC. Translating gives CASSKEGGAKADEQFF.

The gene calls are TRBV7-2 and TRBJ2-7; 8 bases line up with TRBD1. The CDR3 runs 16 residues. With V trimmed by 1 base and J by 3 bases, 8 bases remained unmatched. The germline V gene has CDR1 SGHTA and CDR2 FQGNSA. The CDR3 DNA is TGTGCCAGCAGCTTAGTTGGTCAGGGGGCTGGCTACGAGCAGTACTTC. Residues: CASSLVGQGAGYEQYF.

This rearrangement joins TRBV29-1 to TRBJ1-1, with D unclear. The V and J ends lost 7 bases and 2 bases respectively, with 14 bases between them. The CDR3 runs 13 residues. CDR1 is SQVTM and CDR2 is ANQGSEA in the germline V gene. CDR3 coding DNA: TGCAGCGCCGAACCAGAACTTAACACTGAAGCTTTCTTT. Amino acid sequence: CSAEPELNTEAFF. Using reference TRBV29-1 and TRBJ1-1 for the parts outside the CDR3, the full variable domain is SAVISQKPSRDICQRGTSLTIQCQVDSQVTMMFWYRQQPGQSLTLIATANQGSEATYESGFVIDKFPISRPNLTFSTLTVSNMSPEDSSIYLCSAEPELNTEAFFGQGTRLTVV.